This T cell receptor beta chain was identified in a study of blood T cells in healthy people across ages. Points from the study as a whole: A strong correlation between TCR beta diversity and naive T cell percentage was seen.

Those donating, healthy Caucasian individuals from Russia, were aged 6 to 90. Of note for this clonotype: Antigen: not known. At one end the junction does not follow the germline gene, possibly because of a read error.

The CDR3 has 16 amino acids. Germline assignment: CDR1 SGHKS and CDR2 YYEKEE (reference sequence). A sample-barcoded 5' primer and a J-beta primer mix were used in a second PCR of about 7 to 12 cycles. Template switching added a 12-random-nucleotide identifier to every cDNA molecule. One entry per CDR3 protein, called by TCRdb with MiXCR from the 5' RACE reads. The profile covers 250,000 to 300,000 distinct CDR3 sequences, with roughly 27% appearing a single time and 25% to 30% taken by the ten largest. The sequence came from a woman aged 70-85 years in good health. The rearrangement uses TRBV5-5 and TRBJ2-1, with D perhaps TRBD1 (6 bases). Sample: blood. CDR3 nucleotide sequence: TGCGCCAGCAGCTTGGTATTTGACAGGCTATACAATGAGCAGTTCTTC. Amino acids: CASSLVFDRLYNEQFF.